These T cell receptor beta chains were read from a single sample in a study of early T cells in non-severe SARS-CoV-2 infection. TCRdb processed the 5' RACE reads anew with MiXCR; each CDR3 protein has one entry. This repertoire shows 81,000 or so distinct CDR3 sequences, 10% to 15% found once; its top ten account for roughly 3.2%. Material: whole blood. The source is an adult who was a healthcare worker with PCR-confirmed SARS-CoV-2 infection or an uninfected control (not recorded which). Both conserved end residues are part of each CDR3. Fields, in order: J gene, V gene, CDR3 length, clone size, D gene, CDR3 DNA, CDR3 protein. The D gene is left open where the match is weak. The listing skips clone size in some rows; elsewhere it reads once, few, many or a size class.

J gene: TRBJ2-4
V gene: TRBV5-6
CDR3 length: 15
clone size: few
D gene: NA
CDR3 DNA: TGTGCCAGCAGCTTGTGGGGTCTGGCCAAAAACATTCAGTACTTC
CDR3 protein: CASSLWGLAKNIQYF

J gene: TRBJ2-3
V gene: TRBV3-1
CDR3 length: 17
clone size: NA
D gene: NA
CDR3 DNA: TGTGCCAGCAGCCAAGGATCCGCGTGGAGTAGCACAGATACGCAGTATTTT
CDR3 protein: CASSQGSAWSSTDTQYF

J gene: TRBJ2-3
V gene: TRBV29-1
CDR3 length: 11
clone size: NA
D gene: NA
CDR3 DNA: TGCAGCGAAATGACAGATGATACGCAGTATTTT
CDR3 protein: CSEMTDDTQYF

J gene: TRBJ2-1
V gene: TRBV28
CDR3 length: 8
clone size: NA
D gene: NA
CDR3 DNA: TGTGCCAGCCTAGGGCAGTTCTTC
CDR3 protein: CASLGQFF

J gene: TRBJ2-3
V gene: TRBV20-1
CDR3 length: 14
clone size: few
D gene: NA
CDR3 DNA: TGCAGTGCTCCGGACAGGGCGGGGGCAGATACGCAGTATTTT
CDR3 protein: CSAPDRAGADTQYF

J gene: TRBJ1-2
V gene: TRBV2
CDR3 length: 13
clone size: NA
D gene: NA
CDR3 DNA: TGTGCCAGCAGAAGAGACGTAAACTATGGCTACACCTTC
CDR3 protein: CASRRDVNYGYTF

J gene: TRBJ2-7
V gene: TRBV20-1
CDR3 length: 15
clone size: NA
D gene: NA
CDR3 DNA: TGCAGTGCTAGAGATCGAGAGGGTTTGGAGAGCGAGCAGTACTTC
CDR3 protein: CSARDREGLESEQYF

J gene: TRBJ1-5
V gene: TRBV28
CDR3 length: 13
clone size: NA
D gene: TRBD1
CDR3 DNA: TGTGCCAGCACCGACAGGGAGCACCAGCCCCAGCATTTT
CDR3 protein: CASTDREHQPQHF

J gene: TRBJ2-1
V gene: TRBV29-1
CDR3 length: 15
clone size: many
D gene: NA
CDR3 DNA: TGCAGCGTCCAAGGGGGGCGGAGCTCCTACAATGAGCAGTTCTTC
CDR3 protein: CSVQGGRSSYNEQFF

J gene: TRBJ2-5
V gene: TRBV27
CDR3 length: 14
clone size: NA
D gene: NA
CDR3 DNA: TGTGCCAGCAGTTTTCAGGGCGGCCAAGAGACCCAGTACTTC
CDR3 protein: CASSFQGGQETQYF

J gene: TRBJ2-3
V gene: TRBV7-9
CDR3 length: 15
clone size: many
D gene: TRBD2
CDR3 DNA: TGTGCCAGCAGCCCGTGGACTAGCGGGGGAGCTACGCAGTATTTT
CDR3 protein: CASSPWTSGGATQYF

J gene: TRBJ2-5
V gene: TRBV27
CDR3 length: 15
clone size: few
D gene: NA
CDR3 DNA: TGTGCCAGCAGTCCGCGAGGGCCTGCGGGGGAGACCCAGTACTTC
CDR3 protein: CASSPRGPAGETQYF

J gene: TRBJ2-4
V gene: TRBV4-2
CDR3 length: 20
clone size: NA
D gene: TRBD2
CDR3 DNA: TGTGCCAGCAGCCTATCTCCGGGACTAGCGGGAGAGAAAGCCAAAAACATTCAGTACTTC
CDR3 protein: CASSLSPGLAGEKAKNIQYF

J gene: TRBJ2-3
V gene: TRBV9
CDR3 length: 14
clone size: few
D gene: TRBD1
CDR3 DNA: TGTGCCAGCAGCGTGACAGGGCTCACAGATACGCAGTATTTT
CDR3 protein: CASSVTGLTDTQYF

J gene: TRBJ2-7
V gene: TRBV20-1
CDR3 length: 14
clone size: few
D gene: TRBD2
CDR3 DNA: TGCAGTGCTGTTAGCGGGAGGACCTCCTACGAGCAGTACTTC
CDR3 protein: CSAVSGRTSYEQYF

J gene: TRBJ2-4
V gene: TRBV29-1
CDR3 length: 12
clone size: NA
D gene: TRBD1
CDR3 DNA: TGCAGCGCCCTACAGGGGGCGGACATTCAGTACTTC
CDR3 protein: CSALQGADIQYF

J gene: TRBJ2-2
V gene: TRBV6-1
CDR3 length: 16
clone size: once
D gene: NA
CDR3 DNA: TGTGCCAGCCGGTTGGGGGCTAGCGAAAACACCGGGGAGCTGTTTTTT
CDR3 protein: CASRLGASENTGELFF

J gene: TRBJ2-7
V gene: TRBV18
CDR3 length: 13
clone size: few
D gene: NA
CDR3 DNA: TGTGCCAGCTCACCAGCCAGGCGTTCGGAGCAGTACTTC
CDR3 protein: CASSPARRSEQYF

J gene: TRBJ2-7
V gene: TRBV12-3/TRBV12-4
CDR3 length: 15
clone size: few
D gene: NA
CDR3 DNA: TGTGCCAGCAGTTTAAATACAGCCCTCTCCTACGAGCAGTACTTC
CDR3 protein: CASSLNTALSYEQYF

J gene: TRBJ2-7
V gene: TRBV30
CDR3 length: 13
clone size: few
D gene: NA
CDR3 DNA: TGTGCCTGGAGCATAACAGCTGCCTACGAGCAGTACTTC
CDR3 protein: CAWSITAAYEQYF

J gene: TRBJ1-6
V gene: TRBV15
CDR3 length: 18
clone size: few
D gene: TRBD1
CDR3 DNA: TGTGCCACCAGCAGAGACCGGACAGGGGGCGTAGGTAATTCACCCCTCCACTTT
CDR3 protein: CATSRDRTGGVGNSPLHF

J gene: TRBJ2-7
V gene: TRBV7-9
CDR3 length: 16
clone size: many
D gene: TRBD2
CDR3 DNA: TGTGCCAGCAGCAACCGGACTAGCGGGTCTACCTACGAGCAGTACTTC
CDR3 protein: CASSNRTSGSTYEQYF

J gene: TRBJ2-2
V gene: TRBV29-1
CDR3 length: 14
clone size: many
D gene: TRBD1
CDR3 DNA: TGCAGCACAGGGGGCATCTCGAACACCGGGGAGCTGTTTTTT
CDR3 protein: CSTGGISNTGELFF

J gene: TRBJ2-1
V gene: TRBV28
CDR3 length: 15
clone size: many
D gene: TRBD2
CDR3 DNA: TGTGCCAGCTTGCTAGCGGGAGGCCTCTACAATGAGCAGTTCTTC
CDR3 protein: CASLLAGGLYNEQFF

J gene: TRBJ1-5
V gene: TRBV7-9
CDR3 length: 13
clone size: many
D gene: TRBD1
CDR3 DNA: TGTGCCGTCACAGGGGGCGAGGGTCAGCCCCAGCATTTT
CDR3 protein: CAVTGGEGQPQHF

J gene: TRBJ2-1
V gene: TRBV9
CDR3 length: 16
clone size: NA
D gene: NA
CDR3 DNA: TGTGCCAGCAGCGGAGAGGGGTACGGCTCCTACAATGAGCAGTTCTTC
CDR3 protein: CASSGEGYGSYNEQFF

J gene: TRBJ2-7
V gene: TRBV7-6
CDR3 length: 14
clone size: NA
D gene: NA
CDR3 DNA: TGTGCCAGCAGCCTCGGCGGGGACCTCTACGAGCAGTACTTC
CDR3 protein: CASSLGGDLYEQYF

J gene: TRBJ2-3
V gene: TRBV14
CDR3 length: 16
clone size: many
D gene: TRBD1
CDR3 DNA: TGTGCCAGCAGCATGTGGACAGGGATTAGCACAGATACGCAGTATTTT
CDR3 protein: CASSMWTGISTDTQYF

J gene: TRBJ2-3
V gene: TRBV2
CDR3 length: 15
clone size: NA
D gene: NA
CDR3 DNA: TGTGCCAGCAGGGCGGCCGGGACGCCCACAGATACGCAGTATTTT
CDR3 protein: CASRAAGTPTDTQYF

J gene: TRBJ1-1
V gene: TRBV7-9
CDR3 length: 15
clone size: once
D gene: TRBD1
CDR3 DNA: TGTGCCAGCAGTTTCGGACAGGGCGATCTCCGGCAAGCTTTCTTT
CDR3 protein: CASSFGQGDLRQAFF

J gene: TRBJ1-4
V gene: TRBV20-1
CDR3 length: 14
clone size: NA
D gene: TRBD1
CDR3 DNA: TGCAGTGCTAGGTGGGGACAGGTCGATGAAAAACTGTTTTTT
CDR3 protein: CSARWGQVDEKLFF

J gene: TRBJ2-1
V gene: TRBV29-1
CDR3 length: 14
clone size: few
D gene: NA
CDR3 DNA: TGCAGCGGTACTATCGCAGGAAGGGACAATGAGCAGTTCTTC
CDR3 protein: CSGTIAGRDNEQFF

J gene: TRBJ2-1
V gene: TRBV20-1
CDR3 length: 15
clone size: NA
D gene: TRBD2
CDR3 DNA: TGCAGTGCTAGAGATCCAGCTAGCGGGAGGAATGAGCAGTTCTTC
CDR3 protein: CSARDPASGRNEQFF

J gene: TRBJ2-5
V gene: TRBV20-1
CDR3 length: 17
clone size: few
D gene: NA
CDR3 DNA: TGCAGTGCTGATTCGGGGGAGTCGGCCATGCCCGGGGAGACCCAGTACTTC
CDR3 protein: CSADSGESAMPGETQYF

J gene: TRBJ2-2
V gene: TRBV28
CDR3 length: 15
clone size: many
D gene: NA
CDR3 DNA: TGTGCCAGCAGTTTATCAGCAGGGGGGATCGGGGAGCTGTTTTTT
CDR3 protein: CASSLSAGGIGELFF

J gene: TRBJ2-7
V gene: TRBV28
CDR3 length: 12
clone size: NA
D gene: NA
CDR3 DNA: TGTGCCAGCAGTTTAGGGCTAAACGAGCAGTACTTC
CDR3 protein: CASSLGLNEQYF

J gene: TRBJ1-2
V gene: TRBV5-6
CDR3 length: 13
clone size: many
D gene: NA
CDR3 DNA: TGTGCCAGCAGGGTACTGACGGGCTATGGCTACACCTTC
CDR3 protein: CASRVLTGYGYTF

J gene: TRBJ1-2
V gene: TRBV3-1
CDR3 length: 11
clone size: many
D gene: NA
CDR3 DNA: TGTGCCAGCAGCCAAGGGCCTGGCTACACCTTC
CDR3 protein: CASSQGPGYTF

J gene: TRBJ2-1
V gene: TRBV10-3
CDR3 length: 14
clone size: NA
D gene: NA
CDR3 DNA: TGTGCCATCAGACCCCCGAGCGGTTACAATGAGCAGTTCTTC
CDR3 protein: CAIRPPSGYNEQFF

J gene: TRBJ2-7
V gene: TRBV10-3
CDR3 length: 12
clone size: many
D gene: NA
CDR3 DNA: TGTGCCATCAGTGAGCTGAGCTACGAGCAGTACTTC
CDR3 protein: CAISELSYEQYF

J gene: TRBJ1-1
V gene: TRBV5-5
CDR3 length: 18
clone size: NA
D gene: NA
CDR3 DNA: TGTGCCAGCAGCTTGGGAATCGGAACAGGTGTGATGAACACTGAAGCTTTCTTT
CDR3 protein: CASSLGIGTGVMNTEAFF

J gene: TRBJ2-3
V gene: TRBV11-2
CDR3 length: 13
clone size: few
D gene: NA
CDR3 DNA: TGTGCCAGCAGCCCAGTAGTCACAGATACGCAGTATTTT
CDR3 protein: CASSPVVTDTQYF

J gene: TRBJ1-2
V gene: TRBV28
CDR3 length: 15
clone size: few
D gene: NA
CDR3 DNA: TGTGCCAGCAGTTTCTCCGGACCGGTCATCTATGGCTACACCTTC
CDR3 protein: CASSFSGPVIYGYTF

J gene: TRBJ2-2
V gene: TRBV29-1
CDR3 length: 16
clone size: many
D gene: TRBD1
CDR3 DNA: TGCAGCGTTCTACCCATACAAGGACAGGGGTCCGGGGAGCTGTTTTTT
CDR3 protein: CSVLPIQGQGSGELFF

J gene: TRBJ2-5
V gene: TRBV29-1
CDR3 length: 12
clone size: many
D gene: TRBD1
CDR3 DNA: TGCAGCGTAGGGACAGGAGAAGAGACCCAGTACTTC
CDR3 protein: CSVGTGEETQYF

J gene: TRBJ2-5
V gene: TRBV30
CDR3 length: 16
clone size: NA
D gene: TRBD1
CDR3 DNA: TGTGCCCGAACCCTCGGGACAGGGGGCTTTGGGGAGACCCAGTACTTC
CDR3 protein: CARTLGTGGFGETQYF

J gene: TRBJ2-1
V gene: TRBV11-2
CDR3 length: 19
clone size: NA
D gene: TRBD2
CDR3 DNA: TGTGCCAGCAGCCCGATTCTATTACTAGCGGGAGTCTCCTACAATGAGCAGTTCTTC
CDR3 protein: CASSPILLLAGVSYNEQFF